This TCR beta chain was identified in a study of human T cells and chemical hapten exposure. Notes on the study in general: Those TCRs sitting above 1 in 1000 frequency stayed the same with DPC sensitization.

This clonotype was detected only a few times. Its antigen is not known. Total RNA was isolated from unfractionated whole blood. Unique molecular identifiers were attached to individual cDNA molecules during library preparation. One entry per CDR3 protein results from TCRdb running MiXCR on the reads. The table lists about 120,000 distinct CDR3 sequences, less than 10% of them singletons. J lost 0 bases, V lost 2 bases, and 8 bases had no gene match. The CDR3 consists of 17 residues. CDR1 is SEHNR, CDR2 FQNEAQ, per germline (reference sequence). This chain links TRBV7-9 with TRBJ1-2, with 8 positions matching TRBD1. This TCR was sampled from a human donor in good health. Some clones in this sample may be carry-over from other donors' samples. The specimen sequenced was whole blood. The CDR3 DNA reads TGTGCCAGCAGCTTATTACGGACAGGGACTACTAACTATGGCTACACCTTC. This gives the protein CASSLLRTGTTNYGYTF.